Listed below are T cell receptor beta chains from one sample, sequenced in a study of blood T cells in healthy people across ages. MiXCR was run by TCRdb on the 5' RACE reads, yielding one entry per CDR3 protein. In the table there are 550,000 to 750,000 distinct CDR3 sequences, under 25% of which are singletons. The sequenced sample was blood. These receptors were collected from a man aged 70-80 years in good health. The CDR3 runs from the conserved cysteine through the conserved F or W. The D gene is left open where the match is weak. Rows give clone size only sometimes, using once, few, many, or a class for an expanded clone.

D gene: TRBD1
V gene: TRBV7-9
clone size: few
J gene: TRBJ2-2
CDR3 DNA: TGTGCCAGCAGCCGAGGACAGGCCGACAACACCGGGGAGCTGTTTTTT
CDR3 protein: CASSRGQADNTGELFF

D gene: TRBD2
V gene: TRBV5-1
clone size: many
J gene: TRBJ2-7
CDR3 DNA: TGCGCCAGCAGCGGAGGACTAGCGTCTCGCTACGAGCAGTACTTC
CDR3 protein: CASSGGLASRYEQYF

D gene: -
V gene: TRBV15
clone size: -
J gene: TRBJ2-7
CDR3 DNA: TGTGCCACCAGCAGAGATTCCGGGCTGGATATGAGGGAGCAGTACTTC
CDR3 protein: CATSRDSGLDMREQYF

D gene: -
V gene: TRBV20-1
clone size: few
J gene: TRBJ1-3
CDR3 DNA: TGCAGTGCTAGAGATCGGACAGTCTCTGGAAACACCATATATTTT
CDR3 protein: CSARDRTVSGNTIYF

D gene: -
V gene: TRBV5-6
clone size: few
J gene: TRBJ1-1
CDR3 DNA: TGTGCCAGCAGCTTTTCACAGCCGAACACTGAAGCTTTCTTT
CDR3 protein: CASSFSQPNTEAFF

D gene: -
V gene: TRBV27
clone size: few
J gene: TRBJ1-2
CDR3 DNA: TGTGCCAGCAGTTTAATAGGAGAAGCAGGCGGCTACACCTTC
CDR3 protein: CASSLIGEAGGYTF

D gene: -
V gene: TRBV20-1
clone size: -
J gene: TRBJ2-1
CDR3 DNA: TGCAGTGCTAGATCTGACCCGAGCTCCTACAATGAGCAGTTCTTC
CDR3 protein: CSARSDPSSYNEQFF

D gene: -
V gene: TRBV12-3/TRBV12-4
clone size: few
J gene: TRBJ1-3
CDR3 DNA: TGTGCCAGCAAAGGAAACACCATATATTTT
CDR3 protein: CASKGNTIYF

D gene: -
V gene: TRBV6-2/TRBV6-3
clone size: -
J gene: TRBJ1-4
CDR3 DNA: TGTGCCAGCCGCCGACAGGAAAATGAAAAACTGTTTTTT
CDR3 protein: CASRRQENEKLFF

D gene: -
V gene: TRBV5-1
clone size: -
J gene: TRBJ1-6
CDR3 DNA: TGCGCCAGCAGCTTGGGCGACAGGTCGTCACCCTTCCACTTT
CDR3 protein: CASSLGDRSSPFHF

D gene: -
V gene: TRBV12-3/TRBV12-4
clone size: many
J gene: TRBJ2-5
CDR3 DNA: TGTGCCAGCAGTTTAAGGGGGGTCTGGGAGACCCAGTACTTC
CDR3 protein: CASSLRGVWETQYF

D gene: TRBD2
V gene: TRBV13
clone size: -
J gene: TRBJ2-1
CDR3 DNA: TGTGCCAGCAGCTCCCAGAGCGGGATCATCGGGCCGGCCGGGTACAATGAGCAGTTCTTC
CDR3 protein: CASSSQSGIIGPAGYNEQFF

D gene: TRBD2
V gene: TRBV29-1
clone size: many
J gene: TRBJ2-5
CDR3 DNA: TGCAGCGTACCCCAGGCGGGAGGATTAGAGACCCAGTACTTC
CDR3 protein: CSVPQAGGLETQYF

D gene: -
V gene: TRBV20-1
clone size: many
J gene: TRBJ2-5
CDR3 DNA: TGCAGTGCTAGATCTGACCCGGTTGGAGAGACCCAGTACTTC
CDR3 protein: CSARSDPVGETQYF

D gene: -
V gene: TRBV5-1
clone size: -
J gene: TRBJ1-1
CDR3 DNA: TGCGCCAGCAGCAGACATGTGGGGAACACTGAAGCTTTCTTT
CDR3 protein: CASSRHVGNTEAFF

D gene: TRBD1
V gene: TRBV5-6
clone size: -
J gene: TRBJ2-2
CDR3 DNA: TGTGCCAGCAGCTTGGGACAGGGGTACGGGGAGCTGTTTTTT
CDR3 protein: CASSLGQGYGELFF

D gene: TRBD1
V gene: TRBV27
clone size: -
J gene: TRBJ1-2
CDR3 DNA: TGTGCCAGCAGTTTAAACAGGGGGGATGGCTACACCTTC
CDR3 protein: CASSLNRGDGYTF

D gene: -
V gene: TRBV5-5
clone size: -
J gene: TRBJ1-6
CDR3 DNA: TGTGCCAGCAGCTTGGCCCTCTTCAGGTCACCCCTCCACTTT
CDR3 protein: CASSLALFRSPLHF

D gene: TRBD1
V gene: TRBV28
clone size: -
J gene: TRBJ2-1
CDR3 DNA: TGTGCCAGCAGTACCTCTCGGGACAGGGGGCTCTATGAGCAGTTCTTC
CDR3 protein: CASSTSRDRGLYEQFF

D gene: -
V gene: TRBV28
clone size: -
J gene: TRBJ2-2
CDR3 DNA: TGTGCCAGCAACCGACGTATCGGGAACTTAAACACCGGGGAGCTGTTTTTT
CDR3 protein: CASNRRIGNLNTGELFF

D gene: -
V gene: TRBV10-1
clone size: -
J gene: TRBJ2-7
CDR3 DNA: TGCGCCAGCAGTGAACAGGTAACCTACGAGCAGTACTTC
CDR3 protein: CASSEQVTYEQYF

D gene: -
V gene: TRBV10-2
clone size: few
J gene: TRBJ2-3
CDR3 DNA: TGCGCCAGCAGGGAGGGGCGGAGCACAGATACGCAGTATTTT
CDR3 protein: CASREGRSTDTQYF

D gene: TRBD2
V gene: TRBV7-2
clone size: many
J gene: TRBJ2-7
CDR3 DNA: TGTGCCAGCAGCCCTCGGACTAGCGGGATTGCCTACGAGCAGTACTTC
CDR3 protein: CASSPRTSGIAYEQYF

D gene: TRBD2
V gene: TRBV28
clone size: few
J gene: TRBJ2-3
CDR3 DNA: TGTGCCAGCTGGCCCCCTAGCGGTAGCACAGATACGCAGTATTTT
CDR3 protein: CASWPPSGSTDTQYF

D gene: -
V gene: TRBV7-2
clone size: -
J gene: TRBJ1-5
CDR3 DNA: TGTGCCAGCAGCTTAGCCCCGGGGGCTAGCAATCAGCCCCAGCATTTT
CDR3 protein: CASSLAPGASNQPQHF

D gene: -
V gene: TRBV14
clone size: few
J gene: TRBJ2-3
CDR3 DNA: TGTGCCAGCAGCCAAGAGTCGACGGGAGCTTCAGATACGCAGTATTTT
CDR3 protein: CASSQESTGASDTQYF

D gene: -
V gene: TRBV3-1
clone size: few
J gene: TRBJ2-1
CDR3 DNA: TGTGCCAGCAGCTACATGGGAGGGGGGGGGTACAATGAGCAGTTCTTC
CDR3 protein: CASSYMGGGGYNEQFF

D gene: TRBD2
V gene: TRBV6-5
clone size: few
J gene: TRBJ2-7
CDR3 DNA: TGTGCCAGCAGTAGAGCGGGAGGGCCCTACGAGCAGTACTTC
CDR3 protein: CASSRAGGPYEQYF

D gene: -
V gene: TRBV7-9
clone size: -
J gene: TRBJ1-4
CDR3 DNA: TGTGCCAGCAGCTCGAGGACGGGGAATGAAAAACTGTTTTTT
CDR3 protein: CASSSRTGNEKLFF

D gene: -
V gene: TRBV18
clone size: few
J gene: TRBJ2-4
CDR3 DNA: TGTGCCAGCTCACCATCTCAGCAGAAACACCTAGCCAAAAACATTCAGTACTTC
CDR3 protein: CASSPSQQKHLAKNIQYF

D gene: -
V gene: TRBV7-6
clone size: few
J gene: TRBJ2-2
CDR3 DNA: TGTGCCAGCAGCTTTATAGCCCTCGGACAGCCGAACACCGGGGAGCTGTTTTTT
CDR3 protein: CASSFIALGQPNTGELFF

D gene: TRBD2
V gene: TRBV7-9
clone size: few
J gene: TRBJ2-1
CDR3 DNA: TGTGCCAGCAGCTTACCGGGGGGACCGACCCAGCAGTTCTTC
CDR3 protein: CASSLPGGPTQQFF

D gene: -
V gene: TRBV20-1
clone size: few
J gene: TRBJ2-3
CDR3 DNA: TGCAGTGCTAGAGATCCGAAAAGAGATACGCAGTATTTT
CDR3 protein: CSARDPKRDTQYF

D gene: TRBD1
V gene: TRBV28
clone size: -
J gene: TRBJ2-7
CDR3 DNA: TGTGCCAGCAGTTTACCCGGACAGGGGGGATACTACGAGCAGTACTTC
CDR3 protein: CASSLPGQGGYYEQYF

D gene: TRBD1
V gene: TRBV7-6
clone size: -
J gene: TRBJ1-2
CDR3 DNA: TGTGCCAGCAGCACCCAGACAGGGGGGAATTTTCTCGAATACTATGGCTACACCTTC
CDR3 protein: CASSTQTGGNFLEYYGYTF

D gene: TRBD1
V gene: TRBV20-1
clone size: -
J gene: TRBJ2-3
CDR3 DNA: TGCAGTGCTAGAGTCACAGGGGGGAACACAGATACGCAGTATTTT
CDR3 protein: CSARVTGGNTDTQYF

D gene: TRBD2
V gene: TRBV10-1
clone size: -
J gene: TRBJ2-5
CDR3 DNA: TGCGCCAGCAGTGATGGAGCGGCTAGCGGGACGCGAGAGACCCAGTACTTC
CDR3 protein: CASSDGAASGTRETQYF

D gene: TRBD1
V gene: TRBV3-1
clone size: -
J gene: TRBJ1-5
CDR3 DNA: TGTGCCAGCAGCGGGGGACAGTATAGCAATCAGCCCCAGCATTTT
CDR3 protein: CASSGGQYSNQPQHF

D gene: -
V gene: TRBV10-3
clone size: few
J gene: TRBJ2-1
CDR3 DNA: TGTGCCATCAGCGAAGGGGCACCCTCCTACAATGAGCAGTTCTTC
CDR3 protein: CAISEGAPSYNEQFF

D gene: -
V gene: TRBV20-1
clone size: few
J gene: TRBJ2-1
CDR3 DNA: TGCAGTGCTAGAGGAGGGGGTGCCTACAATGAGCAGTTCTTC
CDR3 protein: CSARGGGAYNEQFF

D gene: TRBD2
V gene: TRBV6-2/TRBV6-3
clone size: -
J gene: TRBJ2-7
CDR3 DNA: TGTGCCAGCAGTTACTCCCAGCTAGCGGGAGGCCCTATTTACGAGCAGTACTTC
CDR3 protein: CASSYSQLAGGPIYEQYF

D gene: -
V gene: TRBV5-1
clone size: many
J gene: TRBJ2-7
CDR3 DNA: TGCGCCAGCAGCTCTGGATGGGAACCCTACGAGCAGTACTTC
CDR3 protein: CASSSGWEPYEQYF

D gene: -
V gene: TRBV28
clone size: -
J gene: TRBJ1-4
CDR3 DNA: TGTGCCAGCTGGGGAATAACTAATGAAAAACTGTTTTTT
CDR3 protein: CASWGITNEKLFF

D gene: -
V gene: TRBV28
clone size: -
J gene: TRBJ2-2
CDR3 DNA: TGTGCCAGCAGGTCGCGCGCGAACACCGGGGAGCTGTTTTTT
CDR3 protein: CASRSRANTGELFF

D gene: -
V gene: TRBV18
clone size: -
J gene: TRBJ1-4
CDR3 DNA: TGTGCCAGCTCACCGGGGACATCATCTGAAAAACTGTTTTTT
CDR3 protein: CASSPGTSSEKLFF